A selection of T cell receptor beta chains follows, all from one sample in a study of HIV-infected children after antiretroviral therapy interruption. TCRdb reprocessed the 3' RACE reads with MiXCR, giving one entry per CDR3 protein. The sample includes more than 35,000 distinct CDR3 sequences, over 6.5% seen only once; the top ten take roughly 0.87%. The sample in question was CD45RA+ CD4+ T cells from PBMCs, pooled from several time points, obtained from a donor given antiretroviral therapy, either interrupted or continuous. The receptors were sampled from a pool of human donors with HIV. CDR3s include the opening cysteine and the closing phenylalanine or tryptophan. The order of the fields is CDR3 length, V gene, D gene, J gene, clone size, CDR3 protein, CDR3 DNA. A D gene is named only where the DNA matches it firmly. A row's size may be missing; if present it is once, few, many or a size class.

>13|TRBV9|NA|TRBJ2-7|many
CASSGAGTYEQYF
TGTGCCAGCAGCGGGGCAGGGACCTACGAGCAGTACTTC
>14|TRBV7-8|NA|TRBJ2-7|many
CASSVAGGSYEQYF
TGTGCCAGCAGCGTTGCAGGAGGTAGCTACGAGCAGTACTTC
>14|TRBV9|NA|TRBJ1-1|many
CASSPTGGFTEAFF
TGTGCCAGCAGCCCGACCGGGGGATTCACTGAAGCTTTCTTT
>12|TRBV20-1|TRBD1|TRBJ2-1|many
CSAYRGQNEQFF
TGCAGTGCTTACAGGGGGCAGAATGAGCAGTTCTTC
>14|TRBV6-5|TRBD2|TRBJ2-7|NA
CASSRGGLSYEQYF
TGTGCCAGCAGCCGGGGGGGCCTCTCCTACGAGCAGTACTTC
>16|TRBV24-1|TRBD1|TRBJ1-5|many
CATSSPGQGPNQPQHF
TGTGCCACCAGTTCTCCGGGACAGGGGCCCAATCAGCCCCAGCATTTT
>13|TRBV6-1|TRBD1|TRBJ1-1|many
CASRGQRNTEAFF
TGTGCCAGCAGGGGACAGAGGAACACTGAAGCTTTCTTT
>17|TRBV19|TRBD1|TRBJ1-2|many
CASTVGGTVWTNYGYTF
TGTGCCAGTACTGTTGGCGGGACAGTATGGACTAACTATGGCTACACCTTC
>14|TRBV29-1|NA|TRBJ1-1|many
CSVETGGPNTEAFF
TGCAGCGTTGAAACCGGAGGCCCAAACACTGAAGCTTTCTTT
>13|TRBV5-1|NA|TRBJ2-4|many
CASPREAKNIQYF
TGCGCCAGCCCGAGGGAGGCCAAAAACATTCAGTACTTC
>15|TRBV5-1|NA|TRBJ1-2|many
CASSLGSGRGVGYTF
TGCGCCAGCAGCTTGGGTTCCGGCAGAGGTGTGGGCTACACCTTC
>14|TRBV16|NA|TRBJ2-7|many
CASSQPGLDYKQYF
TGTGCCAGCAGCCAACCGGGACTGGACTATAAACAGTACTTC
>15|TRBV4-1|NA|TRBJ2-3|many
CASSPSGTGSDTQYF
TGCGCCAGCAGCCCGTCGGGGACGGGTTCAGATACGCAGTATTTT
>16|TRBV6-2/TRBV6-3|NA|TRBJ1-5|many
CASSYPEDRLNQPQHF
TGTGCCAGCAGTTACCCAGAGGACAGACTAAATCAGCCCCAGCATTTT